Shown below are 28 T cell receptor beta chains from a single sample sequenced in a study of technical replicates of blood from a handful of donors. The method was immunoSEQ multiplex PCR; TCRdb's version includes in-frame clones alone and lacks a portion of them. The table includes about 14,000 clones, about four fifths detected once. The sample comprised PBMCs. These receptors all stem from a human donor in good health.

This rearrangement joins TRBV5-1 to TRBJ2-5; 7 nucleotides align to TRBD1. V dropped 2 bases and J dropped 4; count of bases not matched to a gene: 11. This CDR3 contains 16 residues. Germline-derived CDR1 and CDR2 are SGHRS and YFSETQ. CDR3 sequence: CASSFQGDRSGETQYF. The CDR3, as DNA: TGCGCCAGCAGCTTTCAGGGGGACCGTTCCGGAGAGACCCAGTACTTC.

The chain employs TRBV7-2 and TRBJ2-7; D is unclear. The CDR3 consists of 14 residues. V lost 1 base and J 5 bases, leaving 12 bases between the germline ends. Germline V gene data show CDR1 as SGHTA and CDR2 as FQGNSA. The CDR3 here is CASSLDSTHDEQYF. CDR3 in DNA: TGTGCCAGCAGCTTAGACAGCACCCACGACGAGCAGTACTTC.

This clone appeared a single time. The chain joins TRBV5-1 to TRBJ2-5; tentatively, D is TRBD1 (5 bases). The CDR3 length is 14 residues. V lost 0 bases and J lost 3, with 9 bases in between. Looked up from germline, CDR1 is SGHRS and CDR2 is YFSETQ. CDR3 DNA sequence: TGCGCCAGCAGCTTGGCTACCAGGGAAGAGACCCAGTACTTC. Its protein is CASSLATREETQYF. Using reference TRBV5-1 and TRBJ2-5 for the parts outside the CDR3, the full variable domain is KAGVTQTPRYLIKTRGQQVTLSCSPISGHRSVSWYQQTPGQGLQFLFEYFSETQRNKGNFPGRFSGRQFSNSRSEMNVSTLELGDSALYLCASSLATREETQYFGPGTRLLVL.

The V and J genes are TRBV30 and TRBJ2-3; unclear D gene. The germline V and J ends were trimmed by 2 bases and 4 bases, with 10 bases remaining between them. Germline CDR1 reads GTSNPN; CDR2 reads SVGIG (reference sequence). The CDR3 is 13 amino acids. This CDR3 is CAWSRSRADTQYF. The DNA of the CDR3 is TGTGCCTGGAGTAGGAGCCGGGCAGATACGCAGTATTTT. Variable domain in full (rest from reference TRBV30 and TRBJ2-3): SQTIHQWPATLVQPVGSPLSLECTVEGTSNPNLYWYRQAAGRGLQLLFYSVGIGQISSEVPQNLSASRPQDRQFILSSKKLLLSDSGFYLCAWSRSRADTQYFGPGTRLTVL.

The CDR3 sequence is CASSLHNQPQHF. The CDR3 DNA sequence: TGTGCCAGCAGCTTACACAATCAGCCCCAGCATTTT. The chain links TRBV7-9 to TRBJ1-5; D unclear. The CDR3 has 12 amino acids. Trimming stripped 2 bases from V and 3 bases from J, with 2 bases between. Germline loops: CDR1 SEHNR, CDR2 FQNEAQ (reference sequence).

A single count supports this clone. Here the CDR3 reads CASSSGQVQETQYF. CDR3 bases: TGTGCCAGCAGCTCGGGACAGGTCCAAGAGACCCAGTACTTC. The chain carries TRBV6-1 and TRBJ2-5; 8 bases map to TRBD1. V was pared by 6 bases and J by 1 base, with 4 bases of the junction left unmatched. CDR1 and CDR2 (germline): MNHNS, SASEGT. The CDR3 sequence is 14 residues long.

The CDR3, as DNA: TGTGCCAGCAGCGAAACCGACAGGGACGATCAGCCCCAGCATTTT. Translated: CASSETDRDDQPQHF. The chain joins TRBV9 to TRBJ1-5; 7 nucleotides line up with TRBD1. The CDR3 has 15 residues. V gave up 3 bases and J gave up 5 bases; unmatched junction bases: 8. From germline, CDR1 is SGDLS and CDR2 YYNGEE. The full variable domain, its missing parts supplied by reference TRBV9 and TRBJ1-5, is DSGVTQTPKHLITATGQRVTLRCSPRSGDLSVYWYQQSLDQGLQFLIQYYNGEERAKGNILERFSAQQFPDLHSELNLSSLELGDSALYFCASSETDRDDQPQHFGDGTRLSIL.

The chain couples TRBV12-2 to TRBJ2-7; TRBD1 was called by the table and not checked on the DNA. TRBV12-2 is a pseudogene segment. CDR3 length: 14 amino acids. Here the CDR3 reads CASRSRDRNYEQYF. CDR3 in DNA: TGTGCAAGTCGCTCAAGGGACAGAAACTACGAGCAGTACTTC.

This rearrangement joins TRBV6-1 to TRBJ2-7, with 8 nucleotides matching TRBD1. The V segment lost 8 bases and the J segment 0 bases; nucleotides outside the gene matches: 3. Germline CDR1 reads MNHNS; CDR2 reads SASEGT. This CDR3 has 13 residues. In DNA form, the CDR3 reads TGTGCCAGCGAGGACAGGGTCTCCTACGAGCAGTACTTC. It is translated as CASEDRVSYEQYF.

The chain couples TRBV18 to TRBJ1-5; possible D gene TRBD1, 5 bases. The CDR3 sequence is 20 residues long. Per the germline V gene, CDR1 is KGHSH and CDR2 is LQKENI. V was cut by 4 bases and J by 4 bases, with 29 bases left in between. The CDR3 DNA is TGTGCCAGCTCACTGATGCAGACGGAAGATTGGTCGGGGGGGAATCAGCCCCAGCATTTT. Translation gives CASSLMQTEDWSGGNQPQHF.

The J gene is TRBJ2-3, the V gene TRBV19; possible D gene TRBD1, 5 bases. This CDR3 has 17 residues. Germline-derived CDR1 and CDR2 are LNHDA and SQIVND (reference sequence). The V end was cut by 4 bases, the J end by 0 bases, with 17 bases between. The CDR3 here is CASSTPRRQSSTDTQYF. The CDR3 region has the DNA TGTGCCAGTAGTACACCCCGGAGACAGTCTAGCACAGATACGCAGTATTTT.

Here the CDR3 DNA reads TGCGCCAGCAGCTTGGATCAGTGGACCCAGTACTTC. Translation gives CASSLDQWTQYF. J is TRBJ2-5 and V is TRBV5-1; D remains unclear. CDR1 and CDR2 from the germline V gene are SGHRS and YFSETQ. V gave up 0 bases and J gave up 7 bases, with 7 bases separating them. The CDR3 contains 12 residues.

The CDR3 DNA is TGTGCCAGCAGAGCTACAGGGTATCGGGACGAGCAGTACTTC. The encoded protein is CASRATGYRDEQYF. This rearrangement joins TRBV28 to TRBJ2-7; tentative D call: TRBD1 (6 bases). Trimming stripped 6 bases from V and 5 bases from J, with 17 bases between. Germline V gene sequence: CDR1 MDHEN, CDR2 SYDVKM. There are 14 residues in the CDR3. The variable domain in full, completed from reference TRBV28 and TRBJ2-7, reads DVKVTQSSRYLVKRTGEKVFLECVQDMDHENMFWYRQDPGLGLRLIYFSYDVKMKEKGDIPEGYSVSREKKERFSLILESASTNQTSMYLCASRATGYRDEQYFGPGTRLTVT.

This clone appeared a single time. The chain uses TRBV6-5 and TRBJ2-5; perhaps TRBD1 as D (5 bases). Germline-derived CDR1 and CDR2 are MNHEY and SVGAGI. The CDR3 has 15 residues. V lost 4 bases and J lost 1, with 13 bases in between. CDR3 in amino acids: CASSFFRQPQETQYF. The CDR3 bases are TGTGCCAGCAGTTTTTTCCGACAGCCCCAAGAGACCCAGTACTTC.

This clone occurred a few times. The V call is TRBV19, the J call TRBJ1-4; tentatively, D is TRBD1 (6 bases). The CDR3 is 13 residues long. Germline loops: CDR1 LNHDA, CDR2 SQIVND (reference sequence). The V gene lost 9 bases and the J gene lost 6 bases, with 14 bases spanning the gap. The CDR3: CASGGQRDEKLFF. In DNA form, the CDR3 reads TGTGCCAGCGGGGGGCAGAGAGATGAAAAACTGTTTTTT.

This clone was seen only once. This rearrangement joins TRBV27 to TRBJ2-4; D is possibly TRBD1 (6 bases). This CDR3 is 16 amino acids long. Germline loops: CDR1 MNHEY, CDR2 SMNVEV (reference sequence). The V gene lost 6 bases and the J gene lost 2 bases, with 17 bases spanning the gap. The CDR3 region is CASSDRLLDPKNIQYF. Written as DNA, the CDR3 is TGTGCCAGCAGCGACAGGCTCTTAGACCCCAAAAACATTCAGTACTTC.

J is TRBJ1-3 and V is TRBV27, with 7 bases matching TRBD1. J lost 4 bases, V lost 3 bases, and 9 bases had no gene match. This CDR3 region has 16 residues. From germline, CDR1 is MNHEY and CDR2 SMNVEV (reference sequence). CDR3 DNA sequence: TGTGCCAGCAGTTTGACAGGGACAGAGTACGGAAACACCATATATTTT. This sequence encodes CASSLTGTEYGNTIYF.

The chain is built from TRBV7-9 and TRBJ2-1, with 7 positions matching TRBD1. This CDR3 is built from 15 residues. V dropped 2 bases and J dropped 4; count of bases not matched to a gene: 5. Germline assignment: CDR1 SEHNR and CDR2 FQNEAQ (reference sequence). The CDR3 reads CASSLKQGIYNEQFF. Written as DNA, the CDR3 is TGTGCCAGCAGCTTAAAACAGGGGATATACAATGAGCAGTTCTTC.

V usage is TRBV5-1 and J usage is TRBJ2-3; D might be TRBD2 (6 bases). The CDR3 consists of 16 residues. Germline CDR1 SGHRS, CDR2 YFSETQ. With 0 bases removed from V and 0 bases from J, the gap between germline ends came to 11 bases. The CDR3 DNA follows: TGCGCCAGCAGCTTGGAGGCGGGACCCAGCACAGATACGCAGTATTTT. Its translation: CASSLEAGPSTDTQYF.

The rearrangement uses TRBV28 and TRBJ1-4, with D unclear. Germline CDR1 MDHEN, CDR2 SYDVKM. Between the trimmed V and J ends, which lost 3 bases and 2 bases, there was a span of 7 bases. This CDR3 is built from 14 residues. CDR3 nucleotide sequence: TGTGCCAGCAGTTTGGCCGGGACTAATGAAAAACTGTTTTTT. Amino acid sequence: CASSLAGTNEKLFF.

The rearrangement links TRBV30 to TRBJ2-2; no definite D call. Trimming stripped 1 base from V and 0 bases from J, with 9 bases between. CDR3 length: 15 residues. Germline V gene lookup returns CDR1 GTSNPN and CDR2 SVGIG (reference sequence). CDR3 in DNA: TGTGCCTGGAGTGGTCTCAGCGCGAACACCGGGGAGCTGTTTTTT. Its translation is CAWSGLSANTGELFF.

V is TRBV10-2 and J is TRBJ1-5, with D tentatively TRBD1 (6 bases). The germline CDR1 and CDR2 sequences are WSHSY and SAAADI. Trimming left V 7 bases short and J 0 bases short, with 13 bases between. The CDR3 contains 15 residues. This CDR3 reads CASTPGQFSNQPQHF. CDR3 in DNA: TGCGCCAGCACCCCCGGACAGTTTAGCAATCAGCCCCAGCATTTT.

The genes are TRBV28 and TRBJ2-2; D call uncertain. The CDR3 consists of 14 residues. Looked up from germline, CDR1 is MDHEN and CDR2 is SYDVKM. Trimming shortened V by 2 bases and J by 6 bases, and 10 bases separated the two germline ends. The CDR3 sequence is CASSLGTPAGELFF. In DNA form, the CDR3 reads TGTGCCAGCAGTTTAGGCACGCCAGCCGGGGAGCTGTTTTTT. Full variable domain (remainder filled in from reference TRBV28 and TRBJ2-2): DVKVTQSSRYLVKRTGEKVFLECVQDMDHENMFWYRQDPGLGLRLIYFSYDVKMKEKGDIPEGYSVSREKKERFSLILESASTNQTSMYLCASSLGTPAGELFFGEGSRLTVL.

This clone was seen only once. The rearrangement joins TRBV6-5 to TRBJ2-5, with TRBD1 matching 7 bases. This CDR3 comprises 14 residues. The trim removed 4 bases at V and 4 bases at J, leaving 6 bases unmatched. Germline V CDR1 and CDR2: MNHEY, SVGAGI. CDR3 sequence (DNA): TGTGCCAGCAGTTTCGGACAGGCTAGAGAGACCCAGTACTTC. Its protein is CASSFGQARETQYF.

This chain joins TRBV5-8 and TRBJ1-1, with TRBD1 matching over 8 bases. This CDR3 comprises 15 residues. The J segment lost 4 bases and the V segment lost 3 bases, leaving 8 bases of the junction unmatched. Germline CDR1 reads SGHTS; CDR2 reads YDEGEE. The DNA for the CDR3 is TGTGCCAGCAGCTCCGGACAGGGTATACCCACTGAAGCTTTCTTT. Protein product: CASSSGQGIPTEAFF.

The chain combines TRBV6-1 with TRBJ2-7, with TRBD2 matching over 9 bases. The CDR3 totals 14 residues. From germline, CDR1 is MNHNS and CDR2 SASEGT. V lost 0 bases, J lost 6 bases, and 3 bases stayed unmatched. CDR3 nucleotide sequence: TGTGCCAGCAGTGAAGCTAGCGGGAGTTCCGAGCAGTACTTC. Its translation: CASSEASGSSEQYF.

CDR3 coding DNA: TGTGCCAGCAGAGGACTAGCGGGAGTGGTGGGAGAGACCCAGTACTTC. It translates to CASRGLAGVVGETQYF. V and J are TRBV2 and TRBJ2-5; 13 nucleotides match TRBD2. The trim removed 6 bases at V and 4 bases at J, leaving 8 bases unmatched. The CDR3 length is 16 residues. CDR1 and CDR2 (germline): SNHLY, FYNNEI.

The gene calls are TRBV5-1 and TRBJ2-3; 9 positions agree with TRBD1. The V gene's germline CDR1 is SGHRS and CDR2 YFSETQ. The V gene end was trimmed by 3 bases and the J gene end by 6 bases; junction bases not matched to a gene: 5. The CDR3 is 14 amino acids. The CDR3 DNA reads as TGCGCCAGCAGCTCACAGGGGGCAGGGGATACGCAGTATTTT. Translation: CASSSQGAGDTQYF.